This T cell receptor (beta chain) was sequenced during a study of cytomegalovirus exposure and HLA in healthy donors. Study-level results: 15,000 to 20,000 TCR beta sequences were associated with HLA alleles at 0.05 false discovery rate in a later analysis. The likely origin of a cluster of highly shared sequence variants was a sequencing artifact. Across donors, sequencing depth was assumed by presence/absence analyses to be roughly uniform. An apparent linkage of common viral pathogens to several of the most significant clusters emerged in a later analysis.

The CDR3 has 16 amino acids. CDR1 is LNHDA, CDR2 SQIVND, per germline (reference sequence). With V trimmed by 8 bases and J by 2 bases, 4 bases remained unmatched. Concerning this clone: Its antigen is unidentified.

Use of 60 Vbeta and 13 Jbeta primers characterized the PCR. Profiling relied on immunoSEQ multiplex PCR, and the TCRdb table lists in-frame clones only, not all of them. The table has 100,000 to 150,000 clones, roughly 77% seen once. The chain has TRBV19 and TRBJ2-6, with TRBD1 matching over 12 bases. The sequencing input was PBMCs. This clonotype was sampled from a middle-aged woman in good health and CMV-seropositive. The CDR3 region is CASRGQGAAGANVLTF. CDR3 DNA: TGTGCCAGTCGGGGACAGGGGGCTGCTGGGGCCAACGTCCTGACTTTC. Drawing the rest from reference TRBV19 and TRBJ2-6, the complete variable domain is DGGITQSPKYLFRKEGQNVTLSCEQNLNHDAMYWYRQDPGQGLRLIYYSQIVNDFQKGDIAEGYSVSREKKESFPLTVTSAQKNPTAFYLCASRGQGAAGANVLTFGAGSRLTVL.